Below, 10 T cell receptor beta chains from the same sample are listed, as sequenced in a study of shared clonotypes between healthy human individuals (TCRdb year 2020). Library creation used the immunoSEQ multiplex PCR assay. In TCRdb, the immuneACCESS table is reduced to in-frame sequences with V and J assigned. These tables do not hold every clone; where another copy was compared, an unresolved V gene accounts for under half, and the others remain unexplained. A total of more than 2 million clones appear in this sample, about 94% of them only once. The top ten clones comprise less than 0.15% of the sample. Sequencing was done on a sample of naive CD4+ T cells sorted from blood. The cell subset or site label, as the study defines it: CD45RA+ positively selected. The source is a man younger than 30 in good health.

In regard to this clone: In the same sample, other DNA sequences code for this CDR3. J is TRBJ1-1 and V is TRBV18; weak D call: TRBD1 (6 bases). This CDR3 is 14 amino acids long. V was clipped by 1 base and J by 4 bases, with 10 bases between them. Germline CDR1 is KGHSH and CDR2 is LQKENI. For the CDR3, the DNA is TGTGCCAGCTCACCACTTGGACAGATCACTGAAGCTTTCTTT. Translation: CASSPLGQITEAFF.

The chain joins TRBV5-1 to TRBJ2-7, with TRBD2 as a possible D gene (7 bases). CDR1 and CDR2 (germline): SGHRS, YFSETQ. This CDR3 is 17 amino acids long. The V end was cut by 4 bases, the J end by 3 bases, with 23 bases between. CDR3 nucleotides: TGCGCCAGCAGCCCAATTCTTCTGGGGGGGCTCGGCTACGAGCAGTACTTC. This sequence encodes CASSPILLGGLGYEQYF.

CDR3 in amino acids: CASSSTSIVGNEQFF. The CDR3 region has the DNA TGTGCCAGCAGCTCGACTAGCATAGTAGGCAATGAGCAGTTCTTC. The rearrangement links TRBV6-1 to TRBJ2-1; TRBD2 aligns across 7 bases. The germline gives CDR1 MNHNS, CDR2 SASEGT. Germline trimming cut 6 bases from V and 6 bases from J; bases unmatched to any gene: 11. The CDR3 runs 15 residues.

CDR3 in amino acids: CASSLEGGSNTGELFF. The CDR3 DNA is TGTGCCAGCAGCTTAGAAGGCGGATCGAACACCGGGGAGCTGTTTTTT. The genes are TRBV7-9 and TRBJ2-2; D remains ambiguous. Germline V CDR1 and CDR2: SEHNR, FQNEAQ (reference sequence). V lost 1 base and J lost 0, with 9 bases in between. The CDR3 runs to 16 residues.

CDR3 sequence (DNA): TGTGCCATCAGTGGGGACAGGGACTACAATGAGCAGTTCTTC. Translating gives CAISGDRDYNEQFF. The rearrangement links TRBV10-3 to TRBJ2-1; TRBD1 agrees at 9 bases. Germline assignment: CDR1 ENHRY and CDR2 SYGVKD. The CDR3 has 14 residues. V was clipped by 4 bases and J by 3 bases; unmatched bases: 1.

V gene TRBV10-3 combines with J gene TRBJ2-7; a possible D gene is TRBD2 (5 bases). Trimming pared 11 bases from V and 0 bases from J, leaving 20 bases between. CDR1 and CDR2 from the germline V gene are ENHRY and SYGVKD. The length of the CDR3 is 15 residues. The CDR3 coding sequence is TGTGCCGCGGCCGCCCTTGTAGGGAGCTCCTACGAGCAGTACTTC. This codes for CAAAALVGSSYEQYF.

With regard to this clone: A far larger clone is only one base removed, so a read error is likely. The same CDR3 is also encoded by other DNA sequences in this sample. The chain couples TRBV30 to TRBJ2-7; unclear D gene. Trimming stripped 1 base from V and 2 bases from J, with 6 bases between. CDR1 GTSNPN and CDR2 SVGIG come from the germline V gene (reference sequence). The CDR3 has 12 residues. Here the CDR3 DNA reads TGTGCCTGGAGTGGACAAGCCTACGAGCAGTACTTC. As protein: CAWSGQAYEQYF.

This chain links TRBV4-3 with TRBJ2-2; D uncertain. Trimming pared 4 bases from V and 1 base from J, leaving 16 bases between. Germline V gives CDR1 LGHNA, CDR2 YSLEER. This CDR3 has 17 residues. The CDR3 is CASSPGRAVMNTGELFF. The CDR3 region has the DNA TGCGCCAGCAGCCCCGGCAGAGCCGTTATGAACACCGGGGAGCTGTTTTTT.

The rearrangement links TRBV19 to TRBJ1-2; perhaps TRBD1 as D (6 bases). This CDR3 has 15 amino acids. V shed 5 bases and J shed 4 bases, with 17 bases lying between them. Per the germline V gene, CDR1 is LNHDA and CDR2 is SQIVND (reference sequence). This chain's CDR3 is CASSPQGGSFYGYTF. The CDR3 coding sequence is TGTGCCAGTAGTCCACAGGGAGGATCCTTCTATGGCTACACCTTC.

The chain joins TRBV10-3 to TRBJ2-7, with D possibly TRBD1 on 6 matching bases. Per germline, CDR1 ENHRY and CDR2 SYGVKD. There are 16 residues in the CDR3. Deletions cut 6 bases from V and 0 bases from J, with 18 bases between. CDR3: CAISSRTDLSSYEQYF. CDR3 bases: TGTGCCATCAGCTCTCGGACAGATCTAAGCTCCTACGAGCAGTACTTC.